The rows below give T cell receptor beta chains drawn from one sample of a study of T cell changes during pregnancy in multiple sclerosis. Here immunoSEQ multiplex PCR was the method, and the copy in TCRdb shows in-frame clones only, minus some. The data show about 45,000 clones, around 90% seen once. Source: CD4+ T cells from peripheral blood mononuclear cells, taken before pregnancy. The receptors come from a female donor with multiple sclerosis, enrolled in a pregnancy study. Both conserved end residues are part of each CDR3. The D gene is left open where the match is weak. Size is stated for part of the rows, as once, few or many counts, or as a class when the clone is expanded.

j_call	d_call	clone_size	v_call	cdr3_nt	cdr3_aa
TRBJ2-1	.	.	TRBV7-9	TGTGCCAGCAGCATTAGTGTGGGCAGCAGGGGTTACAATGAGCAGTTCTTC	CASSISVGSRGYNEQFF
TRBJ2-7	TRBD1	.	TRBV7-8	TGTGCCAGCAGCTTAACGTCGAGGGGGCACAGGGCCGAGCAGTACTTC	CASSLTSRGHRAEQYF
TRBJ1-5	.	.	TRBV7-2	TGTGCCAGCAGCCGGAGGGCGGGGACTCTCAATCAGCCCCAGCATTTT	CASSRRAGTLNQPQHF
TRBJ1-5	.	.	TRBV6-1	TGTGCCACAAAAAGGGGAAATCAGCCCCAGCATTTT	CATKRGNQPQHF
TRBJ2-2	TRBD2	.	TRBV18	TGTGCCAGCTCACCTCGGGCTAGCGGCAACACCGGGGAGCTGTTTTTT	CASSPRASGNTGELFF
TRBJ2-5	.	.	TRBV2	TGTGCCACCTCAGGGAGGGAGACCCAGTACTTC	CATSGRETQYF
TRBJ2-6	.	.	TRBV19	TGTGCCAGCCTCCCGATTACACAGTCCTCTGGGGCCAACGTCCTGACTTTC	CASLPITQSSGANVLTF
TRBJ2-2	.	.	TRBV6-5	TGTGCCAGCAGTTACTCGAGCTTTCTACGAACCGGGGAGCTGTTTTTT	CASSYSSFLRTGELFF
TRBJ2-1	TRBD1	few	TRBV6-1	TGTGCCAGCAGGGGAGACAGGGATAGGCGGAATGAGCAGTTCTTC	CASRGDRDRRNEQFF
TRBJ2-7	TRBD2	.	TRBV2	TGTGCCAGCAGTGGGTGGGGTAGCGGGGGTTCCTACGAGCAGTACTTC	CASSGWGSGGSYEQYF
TRBJ2-1	.	.	TRBV6-1	TGTGCCAGCAGTGATCGGGGGGCCAGATACAATGAGCAGTTCTTC	CASSDRGARYNEQFF
TRBJ2-7	.	.	TRBV10-1	TGCGCCAGCAGTGAGACGGGTAGAAGTGAGCAGTACTTC	CASSETGRSEQYF
TRBJ1-2	TRBD1	.	TRBV28	TGTGCCAGCAGTTACAGGGGCGTCTATGGCTACACCTTC	CASSYRGVYGYTF
TRBJ2-7	.	.	TRBV11-3	TGTGCCAGCAGCTTAGTCCCGGGGGAGCAGTACTTC	CASSLVPGEQYF
TRBJ1-1	.	.	TRBV18	TGTGCCAGCTCACCACAACAGGGGAACACTGAAGCTTTCTTT	CASSPQQGNTEAFF
TRBJ1-1	.	once	TRBV7-2	TGTGCCAGCAGCCCTGACAGCAACACTGAAGCTTTCTTT	CASSPDSNTEAFF
TRBJ1-2	.	once	TRBV9	TGTGCCAGCAGCGTAGGTCCAGGGAACTATGGCTACACCTTC	CASSVGPGNYGYTF
TRBJ2-5	.	.	TRBV6-5	TGTGCCAGCAGTTACTCCTCCCTCGGAGGGGAGACCCAGTACTTC	CASSYSSLGGETQYF
TRBJ1-3	TRBD1	.	TRBV5-4	TGTGCCAGCAGCTTAGGCCGACAGGGGGGAAACACCATATATTTT	CASSLGRQGGNTIYF
TRBJ2-1	.	few	TRBV13	TGTGCCAGCAGCACAACGGGGGGCCGATTCAATGAGCAGTTCTTC	CASSTTGGRFNEQFF
TRBJ2-5	.	.	TRBV7-6	TGTGCCAGCAGCTGGACAGCCCAAGAGACCCAGTACTTC	CASSWTAQETQYF
TRBJ2-3	TRBD1	.	TRBV18	TGTGCCAGCTCACCGTTCTCAGGGGGAAGTTACACAGATACGCAGTATTTT	CASSPFSGGSYTDTQYF
TRBJ2-3	.	.	TRBV30	TGTGCCCGGGGAGGTGTTGTAGGTGCAGATACGCAGTATTTT	CARGGVVGADTQYF
TRBJ2-5	TRBD2	.	TRBV7-2	TGTGCCAGCAGCCCCGGGGGGGCGGAGACCCAGTACTTC	CASSPGGAETQYF
TRBJ2-5	.	once	TRBV5-1	TGCGCCAGCAGCTTGGTAGGGGAATCACAAGAGACCCAGTACTTC	CASSLVGESQETQYF
TRBJ2-1	TRBD2	.	TRBV2	TGTGCCAGCTCCGGACGGGGGACTAGCGGGGACTCCTACAATGAGCAGTTCTTC	CASSGRGTSGDSYNEQFF
TRBJ2-2	.	.	TRBV7-3	TGTGCCAGCAGCTCCTATTTCACCGGGGAGCTGTTTTTT	CASSSYFTGELFF
TRBJ1-2	TRBD1	.	TRBV5-4	TGTGCCAGCAGCCCCCGGACAGGAACTAACTATGGCTACACCTTC	CASSPRTGTNYGYTF
TRBJ2-1	TRBD2	.	TRBV29-1	TGCAGCGCCCAGGGGCTAGCGGGAAAATATGAGCAGTTCTTC	CSAQGLAGKYEQFF
TRBJ2-5	.	.	TRBV7-2	TGTGCCAGCAGCTCCCGCCTGGGGGGAGAAGAGACCCAGTACTTC	CASSSRLGGEETQYF
TRBJ1-6	.	.	TRBV7-2	TGTGCCAGCAGCTTACTTGTTCGGGGGGCGTCCTATAATTCACCCCTCCACTTT	CASSLLVRGASYNSPLHF
TRBJ2-2	TRBD1	.	TRBV7-2	TGTGCCAGCAGCTTAGGACAGGGGAGGACCGGGGAGCTGTTTTTT	CASSLGQGRTGELFF
TRBJ1-1	.	.	TRBV5-5	TGTGCCAGCAGCTTGGGGGACATCACTGAAGCTTTCTTT	CASSLGDITEAFF
TRBJ1-3	.	.	TRBV5-6	TGTGCCAGCAGCTTGGCGGGAGGCTCTGGAAACACCATATATTTT	CASSLAGGSGNTIYF
TRBJ1-5	.	.	TRBV19	TGTGCCAGTACGGGCCCAGGGGTGAGCAATCAGCCCCAGCATTTT	CASTGPGVSNQPQHF